This entry concerns a single T cell receptor beta chain. TCRdb's table, derived via immunoSEQ multiplex PCR, lists solely in-frame clones and lacks some. The sample gives 200,000 to 250,000 clones, 83% of which show up once; around 7% is in the top ten. This record comes from a study of blood T cell repertoires in COVID-19. CDR3 length equals 13 residues. Germline CDR1 and CDR2: SGHRS and YFSETQ. Trimming took 1 base from V and 10 from J, leaving 12 bases between them. V gene TRBV5-1 combines with J gene TRBJ2-1; weak D call: TRBD2 (5 bases). The sequencing sample was made of peripheral blood. The sequence was obtained from a woman in her fifties or sixties with acute or convalescent COVID-19. The CDR3 protein is CASSLTLAGEQFF. CDR3 nucleotides: TGCGCCAGCAGCTTGACCCTAGCAGGCGAGCAGTTCTTC.